This T cell receptor beta chain came from a study of regulatory T cells in long-lasting Graves disease listed by TCRdb under 2021. In terms of the full investigation: Newly diagnosed Graves' disease patients had taken antithyroid drugs for less than 3 months. Patients with persistent Graves' disease were compared with patients with newly diagnosed Graves' disease using TCR sequencing and RNA sequencing of peripheral blood. The study was conducted in China and was registered as a clinical trial. A total of approximately 35 samples underwent TCR sequencing: some 13 from persistent and about 20 from newly diagnosed Graves' disease patients.

A note on this clonotype: No cognate antigen has been identified for it. Base qualities were left out, and no much larger clone turns up one base away.

Measured from the cysteine to the phenylalanine, the CDR3 is 14 residues long. Only CDR3 DNA remains: 42 bases, in frame from the first base. CDR1 and CDR2 were assigned from the germline V gene as MNHNS and SASEGT. For this chain, trimming is 6 bases at the V end and 3 bases at the J end, and the number of junction bases without a gene match is 5. Reading the label with the study, this specimen's time point is: newly diagnosed GD, antithyroid drugs for less than 3 months. RNA was extracted from PBMCs in TRIzol for both TCR sequencing and RNA sequencing. The diagnosis of Graves' disease followed American Thyroid Association guidelines. Recruitment of patients was carried out at an endocrinology department in Xi'an, China. Each patient gave roughly 10 milliliters of peripheral blood, collected in an EDTA anticoagulant tube. Ficoll Paque Plus density gradient separation was used to isolate PBMCs, and no additional T cell sorting was done. RNA quality was checked with an Agilent 2100 Bioanalyzer and agarose gel, and concentration with a NanoDrop 2000.

The library relied on multiplex PCR. Sequencing used an Illumina HiSeq 4000. CDR3 regions were amplified by Arm-PCR with iRepertoire HTBI primers to construct TCR beta libraries. Before sequencing, the PCR products went through gel purification. The source study handled its data this way. Gene usage analysis of CDR3 amino acid clonotypes relied on the 60 or so TRBV and 15 or so TRBJ segments identified across samples. COPE and FqMerger were used to merge the filtered high-quality paired reads into contigs. BLAST was used to align contigs to the IMGT TRBV, TRBD and TRBJ reference genes, and CDR3 was defined following IMGT. Any clonotype with a frequency above 0.1% was counted as a highly expanded clone. Shannon entropy served as the measure of repertoire diversity, while the Gini coefficient captured V-J evenness. Public clonotypes were defined as clonotypes shared by more than one individual. The raw public data were reprocessed by TCRdb itself: fastp quality trimming at Q25, MiXCR clonotype calling, in-frame beta chains only. Each CDR3 protein gets just one entry, which takes the most common genes and DNA from the rows behind it. In this record, the V and J calls reflect TCRdb's handling and not the investigators' own analysis. Within this sample are around 400,000 distinct CDR3 sequences, with 12% of them counted one time only. In total, the top ten clones hold 15% to 20% of the sample.

Results and caveats for the whole study, not just this receptor: Sequencing and analysis were restricted to the TCR beta chain. The study examined only peripheral blood because the primary lesion, thyroid tissue, could not be accessed. TRBV28, TRBJ1-2 and TRBJ2-5 were preferentially used in persistent disease, while TRBV20-1 and TRBJ2-1 were favored in newly diagnosed disease. As a limitation, the authors acknowledged that the small sample size may reduce accuracy. Persistent Graves' disease patients showed lower TCR Shannon entropy and fewer highly expanded clones than newly diagnosed patients, suggesting clonal expansion. More public clonotypes were shared among persistent patients (over 2,500) than among newly diagnosed patients (966).

These data were also filed under a second study, of T cells in Graves' hyperthyroidism and ophthalmopathy. Per the second study: Stable Graves' hyperthyroidism was defined as no progression to ophthalmopathy during 18 months of follow-up. Hyperthyroidism patients were newly diagnosed, with disease duration under 2 months, and aged 18 to 65 years. The study excluded patients with uncontrolled infections, other autoimmune diseases, pregnancy or lactation. Diagnoses were established on the basis of clinical symptoms, serum thyroxine and TRAb, thyroid ultrasound, and orbital computed tomography. The TCR CDR3 was subjected to a first round of RT-PCR using the HTBI primer set and the Qiagen OneStep RT-PCR kit. Most expanded thyroid clonotypes (frequency above 0.001) were also detected in blood, suggesting blood repertoires may reflect thyroid immune responses. Ophthalmopathy was separated from stable hyperthyroidism by a 13 V-J signature model, with around 90% sensitivity and approximately 84% specificity obtained in cross-validation and 80%/75% obtained in testing. During validation, the model predicted progression to ophthalmopathy a median of approximately 6.5 months ahead of onset, with around 71% sensitivity and almost 75% specificity. A discovery cohort of about 95 patients, about 40 with Graves' ophthalmopathy and under 60 with stable Graves' hyperthyroidism, was used to find distinguishing TCR V-J signatures. An independent validation cohort of 18 to 20 hyperthyroidism patients and 17 patients who later progressed to ophthalmopathy tested prospective prediction of ophthalmopathy. For training and testing, the 100 or so patients in the discovery cohort were randomly divided in a 7:3 ratio. In more than 5 Graves' hyperthyroidism patients, the study also compared T-cell repertoires from thyroid tissue with T-cell repertoires from blood. After blood sampling, hyperthyroidism patients were treated with methimazole at a starting dose of 30 mg daily, and ophthalmopathy patients were treated with high-dose intravenous methylprednisolone. Libraries were constructed in a second round of multiplex PCR, after which size selection and purification were carried out. Sequencing of the libraries was done on an Illumina HiSeq2000 using paired-end 100 bp reads. Raw data were processed with SOAPnuke, discarding reads with adapters, uncalled bases, mean Phred below 15, or no exact constant-primer or identifier match. High-quality paired reads were merged with COPE v1.2.5, and unique nucleotide sequences were defined as clonotypes. Clonotypes were aligned to IMGT TRBV, TRBD and TRBJ reference segments using MiTCR v1.1. Analysis was restricted to V-J combinations with a frequency above 0.0001, which covered about 99% of repertoires. A TCS score was defined as the ratio between F50 (clonal expansion) and ExV (chaos), using BLOSUM62-based TCRdist between CDR3 peptides within each V-J. Welch's t-statistics and random forest reduced 500 to 550 V-J features to 10 to 15, which were used in a naive Bayes classifier (R e1071). Sample size was not statistically predetermined, and blinding of investigators to group allocation was not performed. TCR Vbeta CDR3 sequencing of 120 to 150 peripheral blood samples (under 45 ophthalmopathy, 75 or so hyperthyroidism and around 17 progressor patients) is reported in the paper.

Sequencing was performed on peripheral blood mononuclear cells (PBMCs), taken at new diagnosis, from a patient treated with antithyroid drugs. This receptor was taken from a woman aged 18 to 35 with Graves disease. Donor details come from another sample of the same person, matched by shared clones. The rearranged segments are TRBV6-1 and TRBJ2-5; 9 middle bases align to TRBD1. The DNA reads as follows: TGTGCCAGCAGCCACCGGGACAGGGAAGAGACCCAGTACTTC. This is translated as CASSHRDREETQYF.